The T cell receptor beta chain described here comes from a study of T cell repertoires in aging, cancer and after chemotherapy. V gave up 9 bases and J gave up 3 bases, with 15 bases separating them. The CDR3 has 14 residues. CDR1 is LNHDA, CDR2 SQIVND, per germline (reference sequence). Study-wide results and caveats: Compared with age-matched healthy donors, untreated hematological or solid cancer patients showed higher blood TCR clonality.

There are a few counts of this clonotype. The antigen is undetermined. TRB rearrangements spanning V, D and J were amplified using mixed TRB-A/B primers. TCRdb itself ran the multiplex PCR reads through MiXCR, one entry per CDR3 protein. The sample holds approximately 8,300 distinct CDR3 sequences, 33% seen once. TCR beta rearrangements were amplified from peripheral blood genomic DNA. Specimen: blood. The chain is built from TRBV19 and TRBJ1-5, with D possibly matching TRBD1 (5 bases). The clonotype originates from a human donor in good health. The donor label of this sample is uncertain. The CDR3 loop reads CASAAGTLNQPQHF. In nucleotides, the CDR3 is TGTGCCAGCGCCGCCGGGACCCTCAATCAGCCCCAGCATTTT.